This T cell receptor (beta chain) was sequenced in a study of cytomegalovirus exposure and HLA in healthy donors. The primer mix had 60 Vbeta and 13 Jbeta primers. Here immunoSEQ multiplex PCR was the method, and the copy in TCRdb shows in-frame clones only, minus some. The listing records about 200,000 clones. CDR3 length: 19 residues. Trimming stripped 5 bases from V and 4 bases from J, with 29 bases between. CDR1 and CDR2 from the germline V gene are KGHSH and LQKENI. What was sequenced was PBMCs. This clonotype was sampled from a boy under 18 in good health and CMV-seronegative. This chain connects TRBV18 to TRBJ1-2; a possible D gene is TRBD1 (5 bases). The CDR3 spells CASSTTAGHASPLFYGYTF. In nucleotides, the CDR3 is TGTGCCAGCTCAACGACTGCAGGACACGCGAGCCCTTTATTCTATGGCTACACCTTC.